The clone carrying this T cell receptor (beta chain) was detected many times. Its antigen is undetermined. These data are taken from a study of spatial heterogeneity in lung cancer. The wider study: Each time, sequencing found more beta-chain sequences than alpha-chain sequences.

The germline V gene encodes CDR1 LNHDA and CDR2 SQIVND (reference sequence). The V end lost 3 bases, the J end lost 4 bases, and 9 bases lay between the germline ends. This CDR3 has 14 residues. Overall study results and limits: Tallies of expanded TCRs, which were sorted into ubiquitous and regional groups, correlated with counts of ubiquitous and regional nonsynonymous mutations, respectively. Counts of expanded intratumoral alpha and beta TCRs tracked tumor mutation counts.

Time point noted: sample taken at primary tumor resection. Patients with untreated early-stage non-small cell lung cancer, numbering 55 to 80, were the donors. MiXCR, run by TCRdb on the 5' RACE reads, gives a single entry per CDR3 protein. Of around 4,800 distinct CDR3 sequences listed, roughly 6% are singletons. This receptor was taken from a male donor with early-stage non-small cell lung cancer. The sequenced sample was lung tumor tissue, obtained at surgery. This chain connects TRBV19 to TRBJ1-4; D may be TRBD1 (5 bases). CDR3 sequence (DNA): TGTGCCAGTAGTATTTGGACATTTAATGAAAAACTGTTTTTT. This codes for CASSIWTFNEKLFF.